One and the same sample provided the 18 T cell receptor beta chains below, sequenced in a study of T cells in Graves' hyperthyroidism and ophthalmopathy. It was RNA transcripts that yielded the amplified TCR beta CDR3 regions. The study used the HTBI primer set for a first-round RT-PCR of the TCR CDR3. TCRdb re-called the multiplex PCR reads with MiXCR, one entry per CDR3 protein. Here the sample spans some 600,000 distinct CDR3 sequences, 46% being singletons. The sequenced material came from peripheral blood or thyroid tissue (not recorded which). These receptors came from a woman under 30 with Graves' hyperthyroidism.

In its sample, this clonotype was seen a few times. The CDR3: CASITPGRGYTF. DNA for the CDR3: TGTGCCAGCATCACCCCCGGGAGAGGCTACACCTTC. The chain is built from TRBV12-3 or TRBV12-4 and TRBJ1-2; D gene uncertain. V lost 7 bases to trimming and J lost 8 bases, with 14 bases between them. The CDR3 runs to 12 residues.

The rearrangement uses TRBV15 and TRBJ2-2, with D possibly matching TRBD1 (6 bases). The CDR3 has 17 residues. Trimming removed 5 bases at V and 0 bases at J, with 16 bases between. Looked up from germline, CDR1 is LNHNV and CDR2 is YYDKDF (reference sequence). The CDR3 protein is CATSPPRGKTNTGELFF. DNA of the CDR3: TGTGCCACCAGCCCCCCAAGGGGGAAGACGAACACCGGGGAGCTGTTTTTT.

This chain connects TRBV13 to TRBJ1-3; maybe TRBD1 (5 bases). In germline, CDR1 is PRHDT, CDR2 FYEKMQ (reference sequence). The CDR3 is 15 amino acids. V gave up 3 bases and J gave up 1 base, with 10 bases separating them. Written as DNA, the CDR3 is TGTGCCAGCAGCTTGGAAGGGGAGTCTGGAAACACCATATATTTT. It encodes CASSLEGESGNTIYF.

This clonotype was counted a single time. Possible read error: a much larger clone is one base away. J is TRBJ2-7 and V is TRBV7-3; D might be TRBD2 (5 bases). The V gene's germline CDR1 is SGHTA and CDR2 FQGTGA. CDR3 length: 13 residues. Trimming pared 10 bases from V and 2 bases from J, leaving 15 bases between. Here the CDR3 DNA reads TGTGCCATCACTCCTCCCGGGACCTACGAGCAGTACTTC. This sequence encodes CAITPPGTYEQYF. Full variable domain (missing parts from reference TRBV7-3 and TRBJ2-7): GAGVSQTPSNKVTEKGKYVELRCDPISGHTALYWYRQSLGQGPEFLIYFQGTGAADDSGLPNDRFFAVRPEGSVSTLKIQRTERGDSAVYLCAITPPGTYEQYFGPGTRLTVT.

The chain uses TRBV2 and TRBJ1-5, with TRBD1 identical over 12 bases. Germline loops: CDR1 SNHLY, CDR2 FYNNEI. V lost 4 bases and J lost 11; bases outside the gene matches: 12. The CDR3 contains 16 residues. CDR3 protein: CASSVGTGGRGKAQHF. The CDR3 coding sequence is TGTGCCAGCAGTGTGGGGACAGGGGGCCGCGGTAAGGCCCAGCATTTT.

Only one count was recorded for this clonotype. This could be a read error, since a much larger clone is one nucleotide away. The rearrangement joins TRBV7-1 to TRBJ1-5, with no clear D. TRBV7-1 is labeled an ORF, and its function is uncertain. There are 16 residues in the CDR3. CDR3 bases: TGTGCCAGCAGCTCAGCGGAGGTCCTTAGCGATCAGCCCCAGCATTTT. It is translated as CASSSAEVLSDQPQHF.

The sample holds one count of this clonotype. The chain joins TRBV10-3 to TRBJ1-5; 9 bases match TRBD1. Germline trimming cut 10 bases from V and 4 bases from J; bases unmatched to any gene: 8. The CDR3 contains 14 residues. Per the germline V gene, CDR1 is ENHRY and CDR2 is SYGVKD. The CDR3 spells CATQTGGRNQPQHF. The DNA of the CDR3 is TGTGCCACCCAAACAGGGGGCAGGAATCAGCCCCAGCATTTT.

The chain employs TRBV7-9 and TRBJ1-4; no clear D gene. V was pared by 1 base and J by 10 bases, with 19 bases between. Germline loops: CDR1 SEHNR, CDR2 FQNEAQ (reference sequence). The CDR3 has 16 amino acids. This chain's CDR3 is CASSLVGVRGFGKLFF. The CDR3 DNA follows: TGTGCCAGCAGCTTAGTCGGGGTCCGGGGATTCGGAAAACTGTTTTTT.

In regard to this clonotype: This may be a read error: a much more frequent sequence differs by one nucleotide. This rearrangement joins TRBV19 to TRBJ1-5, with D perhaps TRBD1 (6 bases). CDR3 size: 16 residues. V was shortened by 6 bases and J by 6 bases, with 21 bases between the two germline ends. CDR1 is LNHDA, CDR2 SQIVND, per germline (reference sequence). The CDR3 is CASSRGVRGGSQPQHF. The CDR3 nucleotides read TGTGCCAGTAGCCGTGGTGTCAGGGGCGGCAGTCAGCCCCAGCATTTT.

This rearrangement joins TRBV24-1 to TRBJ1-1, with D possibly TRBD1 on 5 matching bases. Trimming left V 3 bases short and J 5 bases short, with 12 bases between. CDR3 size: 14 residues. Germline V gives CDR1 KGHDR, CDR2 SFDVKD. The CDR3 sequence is CATSDESGGTEAFF. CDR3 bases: TGTGCCACCAGTGATGAGAGTGGGGGGACTGAAGCTTTCTTT.

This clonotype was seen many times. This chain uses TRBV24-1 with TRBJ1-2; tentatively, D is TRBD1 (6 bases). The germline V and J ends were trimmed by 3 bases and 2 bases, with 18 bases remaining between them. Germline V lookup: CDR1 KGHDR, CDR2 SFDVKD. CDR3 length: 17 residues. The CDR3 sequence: CATSDGGQGQLNYGYTF. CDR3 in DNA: TGTGCCACCAGTGATGGGGGCCAAGGACAGCTCAACTATGGCTACACCTTC.

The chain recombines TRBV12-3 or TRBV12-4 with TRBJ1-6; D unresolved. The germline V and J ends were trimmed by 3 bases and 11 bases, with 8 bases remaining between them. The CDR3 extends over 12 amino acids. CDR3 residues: CASSFPNPPLHF. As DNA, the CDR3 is TGTGCCAGCAGTTTCCCGAATCCACCCCTCCACTTT.

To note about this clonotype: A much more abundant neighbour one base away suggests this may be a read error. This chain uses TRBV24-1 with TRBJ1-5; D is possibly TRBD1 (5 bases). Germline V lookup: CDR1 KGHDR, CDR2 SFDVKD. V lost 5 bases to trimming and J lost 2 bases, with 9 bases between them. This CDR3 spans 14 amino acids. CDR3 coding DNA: TGTGCCACCAGTGCTCAGGGCCGCAATCAGCCCCAGCATTTT. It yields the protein CATSAQGRNQPQHF.

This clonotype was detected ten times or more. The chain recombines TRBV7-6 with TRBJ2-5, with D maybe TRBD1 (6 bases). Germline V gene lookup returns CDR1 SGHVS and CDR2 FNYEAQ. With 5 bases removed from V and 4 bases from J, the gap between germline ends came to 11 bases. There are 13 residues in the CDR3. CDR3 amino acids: CASSIRQAETQYF. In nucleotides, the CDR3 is TGTGCCAGCAGCATCCGACAGGCAGAGACCCAGTACTTC. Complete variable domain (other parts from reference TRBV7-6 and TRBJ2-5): GAGVSQSPRYKVTKRGQDVALRCDPISGHVSLYWYRQALGQGPEFLTYFNYEAQQDKSGLPNDRFSAERPEGSISTLTIQRTEQRDSAMYRCASSIRQAETQYFGPGTRLLVL.

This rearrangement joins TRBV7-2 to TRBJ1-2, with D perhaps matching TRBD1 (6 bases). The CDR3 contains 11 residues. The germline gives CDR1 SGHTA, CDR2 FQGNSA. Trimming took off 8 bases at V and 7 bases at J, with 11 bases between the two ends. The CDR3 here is CASYQGPGYTF. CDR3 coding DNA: TGTGCCAGCTACCAGGGGCCTGGCTACACCTTC.

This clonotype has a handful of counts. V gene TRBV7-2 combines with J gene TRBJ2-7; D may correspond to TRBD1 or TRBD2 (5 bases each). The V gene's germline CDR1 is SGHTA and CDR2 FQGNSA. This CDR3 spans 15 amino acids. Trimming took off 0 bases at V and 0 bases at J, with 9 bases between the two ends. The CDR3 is CASSLAGPSSYEQYF. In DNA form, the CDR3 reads TGTGCCAGCAGCTTAGCGGGACCGTCCTCCTACGAGCAGTACTTC.

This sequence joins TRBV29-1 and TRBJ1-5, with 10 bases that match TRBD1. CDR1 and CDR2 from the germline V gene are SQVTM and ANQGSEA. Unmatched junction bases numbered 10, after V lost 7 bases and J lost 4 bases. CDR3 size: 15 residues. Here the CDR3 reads CSARQGALFNQPQHF. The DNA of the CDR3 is TGCAGCGCTAGACAGGGGGCCCTTTTTAATCAGCCCCAGCATTTT. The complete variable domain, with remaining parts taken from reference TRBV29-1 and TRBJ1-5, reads SAVISQKPSRDICQRGTSLTIQCQVDSQVTMMFWYRQQPGQSLTLIATANQGSEATYESGFVIDKFPISRPNLTFSTLTVSNMSPEDSSIYLCSARQGALFNQPQHFGDGTRLSIL.

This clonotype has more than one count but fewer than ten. CDR3: CASSTDRGRNYGYTF. CDR3 DNA: TGTGCCAGTAGTACCGACAGGGGTAGGAACTATGGCTACACCTTC. The gene calls are TRBV19 and TRBJ1-2; TRBD1 agrees at 8 bases. V trimming: 4 bases; J trimming: 2 bases; junction bases outside the gene matches: 6. This CDR3 comprises 15 residues. From germline, CDR1 is LNHDA and CDR2 SQIVND (reference sequence). The full variable domain, in which reference TRBV19 and TRBJ1-2 provide the parts outside the CDR3, is DGGITQSPKYLFRKEGQNVTLSCEQNLNHDAMYWYRQDPGQGLRLIYYSQIVNDFQKGDIAEGYSVSREKKESFPLTVTSAQKNPTAFYLCASSTDRGRNYGYTFGSGTRLTVV.